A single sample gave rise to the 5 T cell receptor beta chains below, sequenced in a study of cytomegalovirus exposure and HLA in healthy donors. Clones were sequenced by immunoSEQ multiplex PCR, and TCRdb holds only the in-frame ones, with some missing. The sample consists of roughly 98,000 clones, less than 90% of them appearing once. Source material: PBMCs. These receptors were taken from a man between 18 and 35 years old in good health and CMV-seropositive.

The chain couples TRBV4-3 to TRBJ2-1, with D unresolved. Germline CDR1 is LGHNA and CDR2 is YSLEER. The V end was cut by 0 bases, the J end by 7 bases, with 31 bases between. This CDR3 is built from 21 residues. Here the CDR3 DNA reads TGCGCCAGCAGCCAAGATCTCCCAGGCACGACCATTCCGGATATCGTAAATGAGCAGTTCTTC. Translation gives CASSQDLPGTTIPDIVNEQFF.

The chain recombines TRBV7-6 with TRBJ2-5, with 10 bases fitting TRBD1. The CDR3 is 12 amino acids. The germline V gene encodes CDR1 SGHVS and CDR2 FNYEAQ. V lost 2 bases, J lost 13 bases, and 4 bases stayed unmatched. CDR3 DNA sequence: TGTGCCAGCAGCTTAAACGACAGGGGGCTGTACTTC. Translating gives CASSLNDRGLYF.

CDR3 coding DNA: TGTGCCAGCAGCTTCGGAGGTGGGATCTCTGGGGCCAACGTCCTGACTTTC. Translated, it gives CASSFGGGISGANVLTF. The chain uses TRBV7-3 and TRBJ2-6, with D perhaps matching TRBD2 (5 bases). CDR3 length equals 17 residues. The germline V gene has CDR1 SGHTA and CDR2 FQGTGA. With 3 bases removed from V and 0 bases from J, the gap between germline ends came to 12 bases.

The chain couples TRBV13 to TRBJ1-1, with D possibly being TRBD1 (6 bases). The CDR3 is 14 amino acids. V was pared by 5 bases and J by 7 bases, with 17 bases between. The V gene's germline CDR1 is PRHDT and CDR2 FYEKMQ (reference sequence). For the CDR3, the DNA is TGTGCCAGCAGCCGAGAGGACAGACCCCTTGAAGCTTTCTTT. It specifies CASSREDRPLEAFF.

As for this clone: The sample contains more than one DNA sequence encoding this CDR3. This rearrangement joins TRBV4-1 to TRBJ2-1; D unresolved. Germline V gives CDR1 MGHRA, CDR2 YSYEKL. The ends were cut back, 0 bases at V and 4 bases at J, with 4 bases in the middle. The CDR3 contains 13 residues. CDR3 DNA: TGCGCCAGCAGCCAAGATTCGTACAATGAGCAGTTCTTC. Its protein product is CASSQDSYNEQFF.